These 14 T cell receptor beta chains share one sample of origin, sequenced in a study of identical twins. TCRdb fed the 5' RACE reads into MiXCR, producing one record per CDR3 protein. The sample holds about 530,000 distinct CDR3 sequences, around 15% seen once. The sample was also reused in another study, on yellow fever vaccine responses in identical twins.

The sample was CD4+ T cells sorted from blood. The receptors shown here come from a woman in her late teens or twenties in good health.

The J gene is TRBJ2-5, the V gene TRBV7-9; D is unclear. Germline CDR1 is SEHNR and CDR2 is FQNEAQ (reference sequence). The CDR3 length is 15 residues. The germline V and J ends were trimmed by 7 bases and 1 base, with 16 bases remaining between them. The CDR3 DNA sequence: TGTGCCAGCACGCCCCTCGGTGAGACCCAAGAGACCCAGTACTTC. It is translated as CASTPLGETQETQYF.

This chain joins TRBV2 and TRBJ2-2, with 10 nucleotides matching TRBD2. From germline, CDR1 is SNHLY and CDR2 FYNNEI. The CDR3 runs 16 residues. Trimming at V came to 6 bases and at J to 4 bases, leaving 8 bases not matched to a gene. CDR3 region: CASRAPGLAFTGELFF. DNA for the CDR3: TGTGCCAGCAGGGCACCGGGACTAGCGTTCACCGGGGAGCTGTTTTTT.

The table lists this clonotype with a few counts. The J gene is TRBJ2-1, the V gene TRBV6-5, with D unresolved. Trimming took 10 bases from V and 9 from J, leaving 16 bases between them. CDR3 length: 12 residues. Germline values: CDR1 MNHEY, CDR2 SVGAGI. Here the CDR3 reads CATSDLGSEQFF. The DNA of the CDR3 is TGTGCCACCTCCGATCTAGGAAGTGAGCAGTTCTTC.

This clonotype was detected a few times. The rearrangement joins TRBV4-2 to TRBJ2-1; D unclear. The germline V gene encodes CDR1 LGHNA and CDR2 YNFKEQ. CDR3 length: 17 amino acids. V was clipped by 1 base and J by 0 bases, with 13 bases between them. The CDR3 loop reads CASSQASALGSYNEQFF. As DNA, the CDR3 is TGTGCCAGCAGCCAAGCATCGGCGCTCGGCTCCTACAATGAGCAGTTCTTC.

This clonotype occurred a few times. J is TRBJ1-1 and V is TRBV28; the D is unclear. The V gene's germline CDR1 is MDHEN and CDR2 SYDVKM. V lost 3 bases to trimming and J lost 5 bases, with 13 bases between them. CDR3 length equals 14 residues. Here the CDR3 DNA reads TGTGCCAGCAGTTTTGAAGCCCCGAGGACTGAAGCTTTCTTT. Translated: CASSFEAPRTEAFF.

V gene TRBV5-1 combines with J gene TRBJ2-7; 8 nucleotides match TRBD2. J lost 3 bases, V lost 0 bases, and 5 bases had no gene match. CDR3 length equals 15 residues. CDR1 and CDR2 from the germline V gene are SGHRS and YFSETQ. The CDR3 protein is CASSLVVAGNYEQYF. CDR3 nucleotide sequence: TGCGCCAGCAGCTTGGTAGTAGCGGGAAACTACGAGCAGTACTTC.

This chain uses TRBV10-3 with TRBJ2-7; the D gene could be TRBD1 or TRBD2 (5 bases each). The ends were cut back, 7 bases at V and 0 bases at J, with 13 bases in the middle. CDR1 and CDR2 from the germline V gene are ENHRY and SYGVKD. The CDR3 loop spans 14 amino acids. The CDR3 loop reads CAIIPGPGSYEQYF. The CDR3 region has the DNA TGTGCCATCATTCCGGGACCCGGCTCCTACGAGCAGTACTTC.

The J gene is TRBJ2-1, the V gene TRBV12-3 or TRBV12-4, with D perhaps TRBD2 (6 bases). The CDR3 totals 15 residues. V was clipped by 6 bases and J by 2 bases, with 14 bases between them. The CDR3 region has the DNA TGTGCCAGCAGCGGAGCGGGTTTCCCCTACAATGAGCAGTTCTTC. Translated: CASSGAGFPYNEQFF.

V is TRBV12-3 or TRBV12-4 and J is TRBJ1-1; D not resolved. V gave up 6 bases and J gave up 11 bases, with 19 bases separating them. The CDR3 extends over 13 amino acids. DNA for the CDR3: TGTGCCAGCAGCCCAGGATCGGCCCTAAGGGCTTTCTTT. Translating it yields CASSPGSALRAFF.

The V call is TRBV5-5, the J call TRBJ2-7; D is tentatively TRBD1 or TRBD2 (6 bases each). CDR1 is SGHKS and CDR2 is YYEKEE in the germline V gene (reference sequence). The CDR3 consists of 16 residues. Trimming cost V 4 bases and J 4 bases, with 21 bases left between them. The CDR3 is CASSDRGSRGLYEQYV. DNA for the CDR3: TGTGCCAGCAGCGACAGAGGTTCCAGGGGACTTTACGAGCAGTACGTC.

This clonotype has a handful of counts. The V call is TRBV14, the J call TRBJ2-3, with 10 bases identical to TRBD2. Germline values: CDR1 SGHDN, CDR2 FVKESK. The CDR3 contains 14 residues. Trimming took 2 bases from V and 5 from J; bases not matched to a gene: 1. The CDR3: CASSQSSGRDTQYF. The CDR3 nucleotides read TGTGCCAGCAGCCAATCTAGCGGGAGAGATACGCAGTATTTT.

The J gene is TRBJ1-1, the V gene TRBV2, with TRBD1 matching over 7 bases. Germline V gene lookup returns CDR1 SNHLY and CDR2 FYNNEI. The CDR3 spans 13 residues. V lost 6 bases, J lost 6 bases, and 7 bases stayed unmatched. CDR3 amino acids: CASSLDRSAEAFF. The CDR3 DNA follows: TGTGCCAGCAGCCTGGACAGGTCAGCTGAAGCTTTCTTT.

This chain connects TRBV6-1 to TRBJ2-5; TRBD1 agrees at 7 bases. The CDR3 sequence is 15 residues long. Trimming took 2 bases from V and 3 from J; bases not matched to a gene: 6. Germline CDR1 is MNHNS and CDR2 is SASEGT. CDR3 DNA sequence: TGTGCCAGCAGTGAAACGGCAGGGGGTAAAGAGACCCAGTACTTC. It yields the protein CASSETAGGKETQYF.

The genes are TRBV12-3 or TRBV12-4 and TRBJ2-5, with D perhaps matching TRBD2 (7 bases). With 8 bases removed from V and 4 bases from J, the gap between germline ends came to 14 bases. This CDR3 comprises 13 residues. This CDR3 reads CASRKGGGETQYF. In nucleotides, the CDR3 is TGTGCCAGCCGCAAGGGGGGGGGAGAGACCCAGTACTTC.